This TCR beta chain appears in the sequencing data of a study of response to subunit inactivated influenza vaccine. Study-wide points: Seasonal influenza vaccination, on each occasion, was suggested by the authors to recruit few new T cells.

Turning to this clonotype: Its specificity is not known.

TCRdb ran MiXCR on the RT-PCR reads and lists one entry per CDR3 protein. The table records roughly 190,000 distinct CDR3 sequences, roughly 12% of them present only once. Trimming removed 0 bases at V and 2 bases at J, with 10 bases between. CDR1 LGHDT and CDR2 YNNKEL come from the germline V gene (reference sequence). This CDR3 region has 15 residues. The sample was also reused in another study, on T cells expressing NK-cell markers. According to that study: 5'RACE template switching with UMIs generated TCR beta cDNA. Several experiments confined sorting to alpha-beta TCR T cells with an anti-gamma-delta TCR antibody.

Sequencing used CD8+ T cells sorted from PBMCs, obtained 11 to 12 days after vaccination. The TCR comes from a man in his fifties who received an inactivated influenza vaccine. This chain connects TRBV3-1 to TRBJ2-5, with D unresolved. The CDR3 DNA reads TGTGCCAGCAGCCAAGAAATGTTAACTCAAGAGACCCAGTACTTC. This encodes CASSQEMLTQETQYF.